This is a list of T cell receptor beta chains from one sample in a study of liver allograft versus peripheral blood T cells. TCRdb independently ran MiXCR on the reads; one entry per CDR3 protein. The table shows roughly 10,000 distinct CDR3 sequences, with about a fifth occurring only once. The receptors shown here come from a human patient who had a liver transplant. The graft donor may have contributed some T cells. The CDR3 runs from the conserved cysteine through the conserved F or W. D genes are given only for firm matches. A row's size may be missing; if present it is once, few, many or a size class.

>TRBJ1-2|-|few|TRBV6-1
CASSYFERGGYTF
TGTGCCAGCAGTTACTTCGAACGGGGTGGCTACACCTTC
>TRBJ1-2|-|few|TRBV20-1
CSASPGAYNYGYTF
TGCAGTGCTAGTCCGGGGGCTTATAACTATGGCTACACCTTC
>TRBJ2-7|TRBD1|few|TRBV5-4
CASSSTGVSYEQYF
TGTGCCAGCAGTTCTACAGGGGTTTCCTACGAGCAGTACTTC
>TRBJ1-2|-|medium-sized|TRBV27
CASSPRGYGYTF
TGTGCCAGCAGCCCTCGTGGATATGGCTACACCTTC
>TRBJ1-2|-|medium-sized|TRBV10-3
CAISERGADYGYTF
TGTGCCATCAGTGAGAGAGGGGCGGACTATGGCTACACCTTC
>TRBJ2-6|TRBD1|few|TRBV18
CASSPRRTGPQGANVLTF
TGTGCCAGCTCACCCCGCCGGACAGGCCCTCAGGGGGCCAACGTCCTGACTTTC
>TRBJ1-4|-|medium-sized|TRBV15
CATSRGTGPLDEKLFF
TGTGCCACCAGCAGAGGTACAGGCCCCTTAGATGAAAAACTGTTTTTT
>TRBJ2-3|-|many|TRBV7-9
CASSFYTGTARTDTQYF
TGTGCCAGCAGCTTCTATACCGGGACTGCTCGCACAGATACGCAGTATTTT
>TRBJ1-3|-|-|TRBV2
CASSEQGSGNTIYF
TGTGCCAGCAGTGAGCAGGGCTCTGGAAACACCATATATTTT
>TRBJ2-7|-|-|TRBV5-6
CASTLQSYEQYF
TGTGCCAGCACCCTCCAATCCTACGAGCAGTACTTC
>TRBJ2-3|-|medium-sized|TRBV6-6
CAIRDRWSTDTQYF
TGTGCCATCCGAGACAGGTGGAGCACAGATACGCAGTATTTT
>TRBJ1-3|-|few|TRBV12-3/TRBV12-4
CASSLQGPTIYF
TGTGCCAGCAGTCTACAGGGACCCACCATATATTTT
>TRBJ2-1|TRBD2|few|TRBV10-3
CASSGGDNEQFF
TGTGCCTCGAGCGGGGGGGACAATGAGCAGTTCTTC
>TRBJ2-7|-|many|TRBV18
CASSPNYEQYF
TGTGCCAGCTCACCCAACTACGAGCAGTACTTC
>TRBJ1-1|TRBD1|-|TRBV12-5
CASGSSVTGMGDFF
TGTGCTAGTGGTTCATCCGTGACAGGGATGGGGGATTTCTTT
>TRBJ1-1|-|few|TRBV12-5
CASGLEGQKAFF
TGTGCTAGTGGTTTGGAAGGACAAAAGGCTTTCTTT
>TRBJ1-4|TRBD1|medium-sized|TRBV18
CASSPDRAGEKLFF
TGTGCCAGCTCACCCGACAGGGCGGGAGAAAAACTGTTTTTT
>TRBJ1-4|TRBD1|-|TRBV6-5
CASSSGQGVGKLFF
TGTGCCAGCAGTTCGGGACAGGGAGTTGGAAAACTGTTTTTT
>TRBJ2-7|-|medium-sized|TRBV15
CATSRVGMGYNYEQYF
TGTGCCACCAGCAGAGTGGGAATGGGTTACAACTACGAGCAGTACTTC
>TRBJ1-2|-|many|TRBV5-5
CASSLMLANYGYTF
TGTGCCAGCAGCTTGATGCTAGCTAACTATGGCTACACCTTC
>TRBJ1-6|TRBD1|few|TRBV7-9
CASTRDRLNSPLHF
TGTGCCAGCACCCGGGACAGGTTAAATTCACCCCTCCACTTT
>TRBJ2-3|TRBD2|-|TRBV5-4
CASAGGSNTDTQYF
TGTGCCAGCGCCGGGGGGTCAAACACAGATACGCAGTATTTT
>TRBJ1-1|-|few|TRBV11-2
CASSPFMKNTEAFF
TGTGCCAGCAGCCCCTTCATGAAGAACACTGAAGCTTTCTTT
>TRBJ1-5|-|many|TRBV19
CASSIGRQPQHF
TGTGCCAGTAGTATAGGGCGTCAGCCCCAGCATTTT
>TRBJ1-5|-|many|TRBV30
CAWSVRGYQPQHF
TGTGCCTGGAGTGTACGGGGGTATCAGCCCCAGCATTTT
>TRBJ2-3|-|-|TRBV12-3/TRBV12-4
CASSHRTAPTDTQYF
TGTGCCAGCAGTCATCGGACAGCACCCACAGATACGCAGTATTTT
>TRBJ1-5|-|-|TRBV20-1
CSARGEFNQPQHF
TGCAGTGCTAGAGGCGAATTCAATCAGCCCCAGCATTTT
>TRBJ1-5|-|many|TRBV6-6
CASSRDINQPQHF
TGTGCCAGCAGCCGGGACATAAATCAGCCCCAGCATTTT
>TRBJ1-1|-|medium-sized|TRBV6-8
CASSSGIGYTEAFF
TGTGCCAGCAGCTCCGGGATAGGGTACACTGAAGCTTTCTTT
>TRBJ2-7|-|-|TRBV19
CASSFGIFPYEQYF
TGTGCCAGTAGCTTCGGGATTTTCCCCTACGAGCAGTACTTC
>TRBJ1-4|TRBD1|medium-sized|TRBV18
CASVGDRGEKLFF
TGTGCCAGCGTGGGGGACAGGGGAGAAAAACTGTTTTTT
>TRBJ2-2|-|-|TRBV6-2/TRBV6-3
CASSYHEDTGELFF
TGTGCCAGCAGTTACCACGAAGACACCGGGGAGCTGTTTTTT
>TRBJ2-7|-|many|TRBV5-6
CASSSTGPLVEQYF
TGTGCCAGCAGCTCGACTGGACCCCTGGTTGAGCAGTACTTC
>TRBJ2-7|-|-|TRBV24-1
CATSPDREFEQYF
TGTGCCACCAGCCCGGACCGGGAGTTCGAGCAGTACTTC
>TRBJ1-2|-|many|TRBV5-4
CASSSFGQYSYGYTF
TGTGCCAGCAGCTCGTTTGGACAGTACAGCTATGGCTACACCTTC
>TRBJ1-2|-|medium-sized|TRBV7-9
CASSGSGDKGYTF
TGTGCCAGCAGCGGATCAGGGGATAAAGGCTACACCTTC
>TRBJ1-2|TRBD1|-|TRBV6-1
CASSDRTGTGYGYTF
TGTGCCAGCAGTGATAGAACCGGGACAGGCTATGGCTACACCTTC
>TRBJ1-2|-|-|TRBV27
CASTRVGGNYGYTF
TGTGCCAGCACCCGAGTCGGAGGGAACTATGGCTACACCTTC
>TRBJ1-5|-|-|TRBV19
CASSPGFQPQHF
TGTGCCAGTAGTCCGGGGTTTCAGCCCCAGCATTTT
>TRBJ2-3|TRBD1|many|TRBV24-1
CATSARDRGDSDTQYF
TGTGCCACCAGCGCTCGGGACAGGGGGGATTCAGATACGCAGTATTTT
>TRBJ1-6|TRBD1|medium-sized|TRBV19
CASSIGTGSSPLHF
TGTGCCAGTAGTATCGGGACAGGGAGTTCACCCCTCCACTTT
>TRBJ2-1|TRBD1|many|TRBV24-1
CATSGGTGIDEQFF
TGTGCCACCAGTGGGGGGACAGGGATCGATGAGCAGTTCTTC
>TRBJ2-7|-|medium-sized|TRBV10-3
CAIRSRESYEQYF
TGTGCCATCCGCAGTCGGGAGTCCTACGAGCAGTACTTC
>TRBJ1-3|-|-|TRBV5-5
CASSLGAGFSGNTIYF
TGTGCCAGCAGCTTGGGGGCCGGGTTCTCTGGAAACACCATATATTTT
>TRBJ2-6|-|medium-sized|TRBV7-2
CANRLPDHSGANVLTF
TGTGCCAATAGACTGCCCGATCACTCTGGGGCCAACGTCCTGACTTTC
>TRBJ1-3|TRBD1|many|TRBV5-4
CASSSGTVKNTIYF
TGTGCCAGCAGTTCCGGGACAGTCAAAAACACCATATATTTT
>TRBJ2-1|TRBD1|many|TRBV6-5
CASRKGAREQFF
TGTGCCAGCAGAAAGGGGGCAAGGGAGCAGTTCTTC
>TRBJ2-2|TRBD1|-|TRBV7-3
CASSSTGGKAGELFF
TGTGCCAGCAGCTCCACAGGGGGCAAGGCCGGGGAGCTGTTTTTT
>TRBJ1-6|-|medium-sized|TRBV7-9
CASSLGRDNSPLHF
TGTGCCAGCAGTTTAGGCCGAGATAATTCACCCCTCCACTTT
>TRBJ1-5|-|many|TRBV24-1
CAPCTRGNQPQHF
TGTGCCCCCTGTACTCGGGGGAATCAGCCCCAGCATTTT
>TRBJ2-2|TRBD1|few|TRBV7-9
CASSLVGQGRTGELFF
TGTGCCAGCAGCTTAGTCGGACAGGGACGGACCGGGGAGCTGTTTTTT
>TRBJ2-7|-|few|TRBV25-1
CASGGRTDPYEQYF
TGTGCCAGCGGGGGGCGGACAGATCCCTACGAGCAGTACTTC
>TRBJ1-5|-|-|TRBV12-5
CASGLVPVGRMRWGNQPQHF
TGTGCTAGTGGTTTGGTACCAGTTGGGAGGATGAGGTGGGGCAATCAGCCCCAGCATTTT